These 10 T cell receptor beta chains share one sample of origin, sequenced in a study of patients and donors after allogeneic stem cell transplantation. TCRdb called the RT-PCR reads again in MiXCR, with one record for every CDR3 protein. The sample yields roughly 230,000 distinct CDR3 sequences, roughly 13% seen once. Material for sequencing was blood, either unsorted or a sorted T cell fraction (not recorded which). The source is a human donor who was either an allogeneic HSCT recipient or a stem cell or donor lymphocyte infusion donor (not recorded which). It is not recorded whose cells these are; they may come from a transplant donor.

V and J are TRBV24-1 and TRBJ2-4; tentative D call: TRBD2 (5 bases). This CDR3 has 14 residues. V lost 4 bases and J 1 base, leaving 7 bases between the germline ends. Germline V gene data show CDR1 as KGHDR and CDR2 as SFDVKD. The CDR3 protein is CATSEPGAKNIQYF. The DNA of the CDR3 is TGTGCCACCAGTGAGCCGGGGGCCAAAAACATTCAGTACTTC.

The sample holds many counts of this clonotype. V is TRBV10-3 and J is TRBJ1-2; 9 nucleotides match TRBD1. The ends lost 6 bases at V and 0 bases at J; junction bases unmatched: 8. Germline V gives CDR1 ENHRY, CDR2 SYGVKD. This CDR3 region has 16 residues. The CDR3 protein is CAISDRDRETNYGYTF. For the CDR3, the DNA is TGTGCCATCAGCGACCGGGACAGGGAAACTAACTATGGCTACACCTTC.

This clonotype was observed a handful of times. The gene calls are TRBV4-1 and TRBJ2-5, with D unresolved. The germline V gene encodes CDR1 MGHRA and CDR2 YSYEKL. The CDR3 contains 14 residues. Trimming left V 0 bases short and J 5 bases short, with 10 bases between. The CDR3 is CASSQDPSRETQYF. In nucleotides, the CDR3 is TGCGCCAGCAGCCAAGATCCTAGTCGGGAGACCCAGTACTTC.

This clonotype was seen only a few times. The chain has TRBV18 and TRBJ1-6; D gene uncertain. Germline V lookup: CDR1 KGHSH, CDR2 LQKENI. Trimming took off 1 base at V and 4 bases at J, with 8 bases between the two ends. The CDR3 spans 15 residues. The CDR3 DNA sequence: TGTGCCAGCTCACCACAGCGAACGTATAATTCACCCCTCCACTTT. Amino acids: CASSPQRTYNSPLHF. Full variable domain (rest looked up from reference TRBV18 and TRBJ1-6): NAGVMQNPRHLVRRRGQEARLRCSPMKGHSHVYWYRQLPEEGLKFMVYLQKENIIDESGMPKERFSAEFPKEGPSILRIQQVVRGDSAAYFCASSPQRTYNSPLHFGNGTRLTVT.

This clonotype was found many times. V is TRBV12-3 or TRBV12-4 and J is TRBJ2-3; the match to TRBD2 covers 12 bases. CDR3 length: 17 residues. V lost 5 bases, J lost 0 bases, and 6 bases stayed unmatched. The chain's CDR3 is CASSGLGLAGSTDTQYF. The CDR3 DNA is TGTGCCAGCAGTGGCCTTGGACTAGCGGGGAGCACAGATACGCAGTATTTT.

The rearrangement joins TRBV5-8 to TRBJ1-5; 7 bases align to TRBD1. Germline values: CDR1 SGHTS, CDR2 YDEGEE. Trimming cost V 3 bases and J 7 bases; bases outside gene matches: 4. The CDR3 length is 13 residues. In DNA form, the CDR3 reads TGTGCCAGCAGCTATGGACAGGAGCAGCCCCAGCATTTT. Translated, it gives CASSYGQEQPQHF.

This clonotype was counted at least ten times. This sequence joins TRBV7-2 and TRBJ1-1; the D is unclear. The germline V gene encodes CDR1 SGHTA and CDR2 FQGNSA. The CDR3 runs 13 residues. V was clipped by 1 base and J by 5 bases, with 8 bases between them. In DNA form, the CDR3 reads TGTGCCAGCAGCTTAGGAGGAAGTACTGAAGCTTTCTTT. This translates into CASSLGGSTEAFF.

This clonotype was observed at least ten times. The chain joins TRBV2 to TRBJ2-7; 9 bases are shared with TRBD1. Trimming removed 6 bases from V and 0 bases from J; junction bases left unmatched: 6. CDR3 length: 15 amino acids. Germline loops: CDR1 SNHLY, CDR2 FYNNEI. CDR3 in DNA: TGTGCCAGCAGCGCGGACAGGGGAGCCTCCTACGAGCAGTACTTC. Its translation: CASSADRGASYEQYF.

This sequence joins TRBV5-1 and TRBJ2-3, with 10 bases identical to TRBD2. CDR3 size: 16 residues. Looked up from germline, CDR1 is SGHRS and CDR2 is YFSETQ. Trimming removed 0 bases from V and 3 bases from J; junction bases left unmatched: 4. Written as DNA, the CDR3 is TGCGCCAGCAGCTTGGGAGTAGCGGGGGGTACAGATACGCAGTATTTT. The encoded protein is CASSLGVAGGTDTQYF. The entire variable domain, with the rest obtained from reference TRBV5-1 and TRBJ2-3, is as follows: KAGVTQTPRYLIKTRGQQVTLSCSPISGHRSVSWYQQTPGQGLQFLFEYFSETQRNKGNFPGRFSGRQFSNSRSEMNVSTLELGDSALYLCASSLGVAGGTDTQYFGPGTRLTVL.

The rearrangement links TRBV24-1 to TRBJ2-3, with TRBD1 matching 7 bases. Looked up from germline, CDR1 is KGHDR and CDR2 is SFDVKD. CDR3 length: 13 amino acids. Trimming cost V 5 bases and J 6 bases; bases outside gene matches: 4. CDR3 sequence: CATSGQGRDTQYF. CDR3 DNA: TGTGCCACCAGTGGACAGGGTCGGGATACGCAGTATTTT.